The clone carrying this T cell receptor beta chain was seen a single time. Here immunoSEQ multiplex PCR was the method, and the copy in TCRdb shows in-frame clones only, minus some. The table has roughly 76,000 clones, less than 95% seen once. This entry comes from a study of PD-L1 blockade in urothelial cancer. Germline trimming cut 2 bases from V and 9 bases from J; bases unmatched to any gene: 8. The CDR3 consists of 14 residues. Germline lookup yields CDR1 SGHDT and CDR2 YYEEEE. The time point is: peripheral blood 6 weeks after treatment start. The V gene is TRBV5-6, the J gene TRBJ1-5; 7 bases line up with TRBD1. Sequences were derived from PBMCs, sampled around atezolizumab (anti-PD-L1) treatment. The clonotype comes from a woman over 75 with urothelial cancer. The DNA of the CDR3 is TGTGCCAGCAGCTTAGACAGGGACATGGCGCCCCAGCATTTT. It yields the protein CASSLDRDMAPQHF.